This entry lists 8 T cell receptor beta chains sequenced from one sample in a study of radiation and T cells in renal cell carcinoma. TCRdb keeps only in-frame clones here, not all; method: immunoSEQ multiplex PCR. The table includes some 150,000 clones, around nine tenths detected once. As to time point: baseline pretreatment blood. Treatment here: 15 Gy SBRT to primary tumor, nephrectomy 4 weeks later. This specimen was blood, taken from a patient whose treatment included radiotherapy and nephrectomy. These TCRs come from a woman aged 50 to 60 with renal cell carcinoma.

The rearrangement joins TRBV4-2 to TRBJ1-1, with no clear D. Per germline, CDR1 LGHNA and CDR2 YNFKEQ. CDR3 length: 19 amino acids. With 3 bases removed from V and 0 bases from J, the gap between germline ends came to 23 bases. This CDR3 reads CASSQPVGIASLMNTEAFF. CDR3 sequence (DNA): TGTGCCAGCAGCCAGCCCGTAGGCATTGCGTCCCTTATGAACACTGAAGCTTTCTTT.

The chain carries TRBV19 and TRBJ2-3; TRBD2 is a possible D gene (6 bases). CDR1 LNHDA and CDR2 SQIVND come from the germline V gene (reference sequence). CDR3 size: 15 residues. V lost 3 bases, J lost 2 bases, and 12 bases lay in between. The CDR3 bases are TGTGCCAGTAGTATTGGCGGGACCCTCACAGATACGCAGTATTTT. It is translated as CASSIGGTLTDTQYF.

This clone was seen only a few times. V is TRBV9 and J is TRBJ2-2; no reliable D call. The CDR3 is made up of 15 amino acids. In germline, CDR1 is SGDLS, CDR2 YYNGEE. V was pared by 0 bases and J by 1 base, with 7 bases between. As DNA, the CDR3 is TGTGCCAGCAGCGTAGGCCACAGGAACACCGGGGAGCTGTTTTTT. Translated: CASSVGHRNTGELFF.

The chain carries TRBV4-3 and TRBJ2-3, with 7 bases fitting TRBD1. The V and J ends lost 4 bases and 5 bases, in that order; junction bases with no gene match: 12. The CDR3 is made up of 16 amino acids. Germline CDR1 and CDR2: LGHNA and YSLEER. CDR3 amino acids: CASSLREGAIEDTQYF. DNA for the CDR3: TGCGCCAGCAGCCTGAGAGAGGGGGCTATTGAAGATACGCAGTATTTT.

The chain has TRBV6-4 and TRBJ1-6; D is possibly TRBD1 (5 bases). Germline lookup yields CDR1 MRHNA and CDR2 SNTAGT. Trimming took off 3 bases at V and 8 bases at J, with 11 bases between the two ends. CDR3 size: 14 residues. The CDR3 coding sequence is TGTGCCAGCAGTGAAGGGGTAAACTATTCACCCCTCCACTTT. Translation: CASSEGVNYSPLHF.

The CDR3 region is CASSGGDRGHVGTEAFF. DNA of the CDR3: TGTGCCAGCAGCGGAGGGGACAGGGGGCACGTGGGCACTGAAGCTTTCTTT. The chain carries TRBV11-3 and TRBJ1-1; 12 bases are a match to TRBD1. Germline lookup yields CDR1 SGHNT and CDR2 YENEEA. V trimming: 5 bases; J trimming: 4 bases; junction bases outside the gene matches: 11. This CDR3 has 17 residues.

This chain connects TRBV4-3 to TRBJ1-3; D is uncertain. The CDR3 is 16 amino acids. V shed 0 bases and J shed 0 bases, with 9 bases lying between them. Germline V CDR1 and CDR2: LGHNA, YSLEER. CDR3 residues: CASSQDPTLSGNTIYF. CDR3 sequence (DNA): TGCGCCAGCAGCCAAGACCCTACACTCTCTGGAAACACCATATATTTT.

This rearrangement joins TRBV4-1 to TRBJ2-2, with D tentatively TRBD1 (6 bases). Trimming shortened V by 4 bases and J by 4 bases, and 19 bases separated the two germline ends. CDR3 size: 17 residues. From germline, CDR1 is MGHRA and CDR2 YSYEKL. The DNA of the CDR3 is TGCGCCAGCAGCCCTCGAGGGGGAGCGGAGCTCACCGGGGAGCTGTTTTTT. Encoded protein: CASSPRGGAELTGELFF.